Following are 21 T cell receptor beta chains from one sample sequenced in a study of T cells in Graves' hyperthyroidism and ophthalmopathy. RNA transcripts provided the source from which TCR beta CDR3 regions were amplified. The primer set for the first-round RT-PCR of the TCR CDR3 was HTBI. TCRdb itself ran the multiplex PCR reads through MiXCR, one entry per CDR3 protein. The sample records some 350,000 distinct CDR3 sequences, approximately 15% being singletons. The sequencing input was blood. The receptors stem from a woman under 30 with Graves' hyperthyroidism that later progressed to Graves' ophthalmopathy.

At least ten counts were recorded for this clonotype. The chain joins TRBV2 to TRBJ2-5, with TRBD2 identical over 7 bases. Germline-derived CDR1 and CDR2 are SNHLY and FYNNEI. V was clipped by 6 bases and J by 3 bases; unmatched bases: 22. The CDR3 has 19 residues. CDR3 region: CASRSRPLATQKREETQYF. CDR3 coding DNA: TGTGCCAGCAGGTCAAGACCACTAGCGACTCAAAAGAGGGAAGAGACCCAGTACTTC.

This clonotype has ten or more counts. The chain couples TRBV6-1 to TRBJ2-1; D is possibly TRBD1 (6 bases). Trimming took off 6 bases at V and 0 bases at J, with 9 bases between the two ends. The CDR3 extends over 14 amino acids. Germline V lookup: CDR1 MNHNS, CDR2 SASEGT. CDR3 DNA sequence: TGTGCCAGCAGGCAGGGGCTCTCCTACAATGAGCAGTTCTTC. Amino acid sequence: CASRQGLSYNEQFF.

This clonotype has at least ten counts. The rearrangement joins TRBV2 to TRBJ2-7; D ambiguous. The CDR3 length is 16 residues. Germline assignment: CDR1 SNHLY and CDR2 FYNNEI. V shed 2 bases and J shed 6 bases, with 20 bases lying between them. The CDR3 is CASSEQATASLSEQYF. The CDR3 DNA follows: TGTGCCAGCAGTGAACAAGCCACAGCCTCCCTCTCCGAGCAGTACTTC.

This clonotype was detected only a few times. Since a much larger clone is just one base distant, this may be a read error. The rearrangement uses TRBV30 and TRBJ2-7, with D uncertain. This CDR3 comprises 14 residues. CDR1 GTSNPN and CDR2 SVGIG come from the germline V gene (reference sequence). V was clipped by 0 bases and J by 0 bases, with 9 bases between them. CDR3 coding DNA: TGTGCCTGGAGTGTAGTCTACAGCTCCTACGAGCAGTACTTC. Protein: CAWSVVYSSYEQYF.

This clonotype came up many times. The chain links TRBV27 to TRBJ2-1; the match to TRBD1 covers 7 bases. The CDR3 length is 14 residues. The J segment lost 2 bases and the V segment lost 3 bases, leaving 1 base of the junction unmatched. Germline lookup yields CDR1 MNHEY and CDR2 SMNVEV (reference sequence). As DNA, the CDR3 is TGTGCCAGCAGTTTGGGGACAGCCTACAATGAGCAGTTCTTC. Translated, it gives CASSLGTAYNEQFF.

This clonotype has at least ten counts. The chain has TRBV27 and TRBJ2-7; possible D gene TRBD1, 6 bases. Germline V gene lookup returns CDR1 MNHEY and CDR2 SMNVEV (reference sequence). The ends were cut back, 6 bases at V and 3 bases at J, with 9 bases in the middle. The CDR3 sequence is 12 residues long. The CDR3 loop reads CASRQTGYEQYF. CDR3 bases: TGTGCCAGCAGGCAGACAGGCTACGAGCAGTACTTC.

This clonotype was found many times. V gene TRBV10-3 combines with J gene TRBJ2-2; 9 nucleotides match TRBD2. This CDR3 contains 17 residues. Unmatched junction bases numbered 9, after V lost 0 bases and J lost 7 bases. Per germline, CDR1 ENHRY and CDR2 SYGVKD. CDR3 sequence (DNA): TGTGCCATCAGTGAGTCTACGGCGGGAGGGCCAGGCGGGGAGCTGTTTTTT. It is translated as CAISESTAGGPGGELFF.

Many counts were recorded for this clonotype. This rearrangement joins TRBV7-2 to TRBJ1-5; tentative D call: TRBD1 (6 bases). The CDR3 has 15 amino acids. The V end was cut by 1 base, the J end by 7 bases, with 14 bases between. Looked up from germline, CDR1 is SGHTA and CDR2 is FQGNSA. CDR3 loop: CASSLGWGAGQPQHF. The CDR3 coding sequence is TGTGCCAGCAGCTTAGGTTGGGGGGCCGGGCAGCCCCAGCATTTT.

This clonotype was seen at least ten times. The gene calls are TRBV28 and TRBJ2-6, with 7 bases lining up with TRBD2. The V segment lost 8 bases and the J segment 0 bases; nucleotides outside the gene matches: 7. Germline V CDR1 and CDR2: MDHEN, SYDVKM. CDR3 length: 16 residues. This CDR3 reads CASSYGGNSGANVLTF. The CDR3 DNA reads as TGTGCCAGCTCCTACGGGGGGAACTCTGGGGCCAACGTCCTGACTTTC.

This clonotype was detected many times. This chain connects TRBV18 to TRBJ2-7; D perhaps matches TRBD1 (5 bases). This CDR3 has 14 amino acids. Germline V gene data show CDR1 as KGHSH and CDR2 as LQKENI. Trimming removed 4 bases at V and 7 bases at J, with 17 bases between. For the CDR3, the DNA is TGTGCCAGCTCACTCCGACAGAGGCCCGGGGAGCAGTACTTC. It is translated as CASSLRQRPGEQYF.

This clonotype was observed many times. The rearrangement joins TRBV11-3 to TRBJ2-1; D assignment may be TRBD1 or TRBD2 (6 bases each). Looked up from germline, CDR1 is SGHNT and CDR2 is YENEEA. Deletions cut 5 bases from V and 7 bases from J, with 12 bases between. The CDR3 consists of 13 residues. The CDR3 here is CASSDWRGNEQFF. Written as DNA, the CDR3 is TGTGCCAGCAGCGACTGGAGGGGGAATGAGCAGTTCTTC.

This clonotype was detected many times. The chain recombines TRBV29-1 with TRBJ2-1; 9 nucleotides match TRBD2. The length of the CDR3 is 13 residues. Germline CDR1 is SQVTM and CDR2 is ANQGSEA. This CDR3 reads CSLGLAGYNEQFF. The CDR3 DNA reads as TGCAGTCTGGGGCTAGCGGGGTACAATGAGCAGTTCTTC.

J is TRBJ2-7 and V is TRBV7-9; TRBD2 is a possible D gene (6 bases). Deletions cut 1 base from V and 5 bases from J, with 15 bases between. In germline, CDR1 is SEHNR, CDR2 FQNEAQ (reference sequence). This CDR3 has 15 amino acids. In DNA, the CDR3 is TGTGCCAGCAGCTTAGATGGCGGGATGGTCCACGAGCAGTACTTC. It specifies CASSLDGGMVHEQYF.

This clonotype occurred many times. The CDR3 protein is CASSLSPSGSGDTQYF. The CDR3 DNA sequence: TGTGCCAGCAGTTTATCACCTAGCGGGAGCGGGGATACGCAGTATTTT. This chain joins TRBV27 and TRBJ2-3; 10 bases align to TRBD2. The length of the CDR3 is 16 residues. Losses at the gene ends were 0 bases for V and 6 bases for J; bases not matched to a gene: 6. Per germline, CDR1 MNHEY and CDR2 SMNVEV (reference sequence).

In this sample, this clonotype turned up many times. This rearrangement joins TRBV2 to TRBJ2-1; the match to TRBD1 covers 8 bases. The V segment lost 3 bases and the J segment 1 base; nucleotides outside the gene matches: 2. This CDR3 comprises 15 residues. CDR1 is SNHLY and CDR2 is FYNNEI in the germline V gene. The CDR3 here is CASSDGQGSYNEQFF. In DNA, the CDR3 is TGTGCCAGCAGTGACGGACAGGGTTCCTACAATGAGCAGTTCTTC.

The rearrangement uses TRBV19 and TRBJ1-2; a possible D gene is TRBD1 (5 bases). The ends were cut back, 5 bases at V and 0 bases at J, with 25 bases in the middle. CDR3 length: 19 residues. Germline CDR1 reads LNHDA; CDR2 reads SQIVND (reference sequence). In DNA, the CDR3 is TGTGCCAGTAGTCCATTTAGGGGTCGCGGGACGGGCGCTAACTATGGCTACACCTTC. It translates to CASSPFRGRGTGANYGYTF.

A note on this clonotype: This clone may be a read error of a much larger clone one base away. The chain couples TRBV20-1 to TRBJ2-1, with TRBD2 matching 12 bases. Germline CDR1 DFQATT, CDR2 SNEGSKA (reference sequence). With 7 bases clipped from V and 10 bases from J, the junction kept 11 bases outside the gene matches. The CDR3 spans 14 residues. The CDR3 DNA reads TGCAGTGTTCCGATACTAGCGGGAGGTCTCGAGCAGTTCTTC. Translating gives CSVPILAGGLEQFF.

This clonotype was detected many times. This chain joins TRBV28 and TRBJ1-1, with a possible D match to TRBD1 (5 bases). Trimming shortened V by 4 bases and J by 3 bases, and 18 bases separated the two germline ends. The V gene's germline CDR1 is MDHEN and CDR2 SYDVKM. The CDR3 runs 16 residues. The CDR3 coding sequence is TGTGCCAGCAGTTCGTTATATAGGGACGAGGACACTGAAGCTTTCTTT. This gives the protein CASSSLYRDEDTEAFF.

The sample holds many counts of this clonotype. The CDR3 coding sequence is TGTGCCAGCAGTGAACGCTCGAGAGAGATCCAAGAGACCCAGTACTTC. Translation: CASSERSREIQETQYF. The V call is TRBV2, the J call TRBJ2-5; D uncertain. V was clipped by 2 bases and J by 1 base, with 14 bases between them. CDR1 SNHLY and CDR2 FYNNEI come from the germline V gene. This CDR3 region has 16 residues.

Many counts were recorded for this clonotype. The chain has TRBV12-3 or TRBV12-4 and TRBJ2-1, with TRBD2 matching over 10 bases. The length of the CDR3 is 16 residues. V trimming: 6 bases; J trimming: 0 bases; junction bases outside the gene matches: 5. Here the CDR3 reads CASRGTSVSSYNEQFF. DNA for the CDR3: TGTGCCAGCAGGGGGACTAGCGTAAGCTCCTACAATGAGCAGTTCTTC.

This chain connects TRBV5-4 to TRBJ2-7; 11 bases agree with TRBD2. V gave up 4 bases and J gave up 0 bases; unmatched junction bases: 6. Germline assignment: CDR1 SGHNT and CDR2 YYREEE (reference sequence). This CDR3 is 16 amino acids long. The CDR3 here is CASSPGTSGSSYEQYF. The CDR3 region has the DNA TGTGCCAGCAGCCCGGGGACTAGCGGCAGCTCCTACGAGCAGTACTTC.